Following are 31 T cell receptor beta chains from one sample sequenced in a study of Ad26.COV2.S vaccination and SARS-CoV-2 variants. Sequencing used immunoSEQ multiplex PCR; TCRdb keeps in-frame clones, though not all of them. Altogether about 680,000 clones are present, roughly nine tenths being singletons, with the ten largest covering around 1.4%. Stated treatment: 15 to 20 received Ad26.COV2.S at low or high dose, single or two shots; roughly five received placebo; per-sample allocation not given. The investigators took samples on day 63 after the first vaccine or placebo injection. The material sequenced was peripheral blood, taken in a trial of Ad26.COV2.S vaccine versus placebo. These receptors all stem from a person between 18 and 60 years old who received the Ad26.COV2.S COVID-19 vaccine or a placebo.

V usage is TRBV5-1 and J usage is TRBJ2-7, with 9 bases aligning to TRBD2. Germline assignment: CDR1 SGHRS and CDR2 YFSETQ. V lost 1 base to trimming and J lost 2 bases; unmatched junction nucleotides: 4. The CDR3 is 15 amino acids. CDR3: CASSLSTSGTYEQYF. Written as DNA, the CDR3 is TGCGCCAGCAGCTTGTCGACTAGCGGCACCTACGAGCAGTACTTC.

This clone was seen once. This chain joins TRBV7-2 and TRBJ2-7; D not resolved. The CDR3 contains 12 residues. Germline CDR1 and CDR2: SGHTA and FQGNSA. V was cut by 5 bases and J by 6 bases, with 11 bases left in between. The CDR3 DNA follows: TGTGCCAGCAGCGCGAGTCGGGCCGAGCAGTACTTC. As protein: CASSASRAEQYF.

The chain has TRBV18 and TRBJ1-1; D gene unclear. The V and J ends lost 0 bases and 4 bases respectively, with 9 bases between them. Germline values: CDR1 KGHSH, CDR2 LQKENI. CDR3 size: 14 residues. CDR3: CASSPPSMSTEAFF. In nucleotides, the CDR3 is TGTGCCAGCTCACCACCTTCTATGAGCACTGAAGCTTTCTTT.

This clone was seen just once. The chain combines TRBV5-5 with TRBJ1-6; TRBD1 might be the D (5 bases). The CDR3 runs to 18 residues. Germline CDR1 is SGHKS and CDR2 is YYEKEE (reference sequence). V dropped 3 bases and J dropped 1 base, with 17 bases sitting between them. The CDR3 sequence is CASSSISREQSYNSPLHF. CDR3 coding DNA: TGTGCCAGCAGCTCGATAAGCAGGGAGCAATCCTATAATTCACCCCTCCACTTT.

The CDR3 sequence: CASEEGTGKGEQYF. The CDR3 bases are TGTGCCAGCGAGGAAGGGACAGGAAAGGGGGAGCAGTACTTC. This chain links TRBV6-5 with TRBJ2-7, with 8 bases aligning to TRBD1. Trimming cost V 8 bases and J 7 bases; bases outside gene matches: 13. This CDR3 comprises 14 residues. In germline, CDR1 is MNHEY, CDR2 SVGAGI.

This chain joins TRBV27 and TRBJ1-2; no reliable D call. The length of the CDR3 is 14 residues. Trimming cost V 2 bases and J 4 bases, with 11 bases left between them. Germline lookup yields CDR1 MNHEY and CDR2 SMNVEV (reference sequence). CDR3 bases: TGTGCCAGCAGTTTAAGTGTCATGACCTATGGCTACACCTTC. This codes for CASSLSVMTYGYTF.

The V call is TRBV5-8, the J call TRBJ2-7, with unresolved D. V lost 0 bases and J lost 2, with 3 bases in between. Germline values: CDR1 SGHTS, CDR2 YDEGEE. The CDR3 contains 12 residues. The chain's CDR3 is CASSLEAYEQYF. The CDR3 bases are TGTGCCAGCAGCTTGGAAGCCTACGAGCAGTACTTC. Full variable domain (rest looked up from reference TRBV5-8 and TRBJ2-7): EAGVTQSPTHLIKTRGQQATLRCSPISGHTSVYWYQQALGLGLQFLLWYDEGEERNRGNFPPRFSGRQFPNYSSELNVNALELEDSALYLCASSLEAYEQYFGPGTRLTVT.

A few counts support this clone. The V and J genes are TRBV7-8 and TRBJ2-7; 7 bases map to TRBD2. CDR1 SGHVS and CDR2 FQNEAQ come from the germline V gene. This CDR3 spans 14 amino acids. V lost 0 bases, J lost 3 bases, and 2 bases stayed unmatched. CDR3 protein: CASSLATGGYEQYF. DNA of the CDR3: TGTGCCAGCAGCTTAGCTACGGGGGGCTACGAGCAGTACTTC.

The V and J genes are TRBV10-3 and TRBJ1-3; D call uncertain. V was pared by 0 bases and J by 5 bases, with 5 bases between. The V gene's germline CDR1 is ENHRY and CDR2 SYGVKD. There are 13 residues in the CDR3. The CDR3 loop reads CAISESLRNTIYF. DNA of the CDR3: TGTGCCATCAGTGAGTCGCTAAGAAACACCATATATTTT.

The CDR3 protein is CASSYMPLVGRNEQYF. The DNA for the CDR3 is TGTGCCAGCAGTTACATGCCGCTAGTCGGTCGAAACGAGCAGTACTTC. The gene calls are TRBV6-5 and TRBJ2-7; D not certain. The V gene lost 2 bases and the J gene lost 5 bases, with 19 bases spanning the gap. CDR1 and CDR2 (germline): MNHEY, SVGAGI. The CDR3 loop spans 16 amino acids.

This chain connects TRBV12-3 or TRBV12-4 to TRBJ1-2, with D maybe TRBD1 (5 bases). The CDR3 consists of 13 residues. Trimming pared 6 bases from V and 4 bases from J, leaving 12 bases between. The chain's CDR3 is CASSPRDTYGYTF. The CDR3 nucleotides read TGTGCCAGCAGCCCCAGGGATACCTATGGCTACACCTTC.

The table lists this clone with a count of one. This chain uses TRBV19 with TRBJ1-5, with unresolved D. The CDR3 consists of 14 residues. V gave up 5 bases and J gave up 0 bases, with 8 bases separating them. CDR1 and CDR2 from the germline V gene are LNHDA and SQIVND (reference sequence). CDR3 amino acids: CASSQVYSNQPQHF. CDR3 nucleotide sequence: TGTGCCAGTAGTCAGGTTTATAGCAATCAGCCCCAGCATTTT.

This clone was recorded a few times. The CDR3 nucleotides read TGTGCCAGCAGCTTAGAGGGGGTGGGAGGACAGCCCCAGCATTTT. Translating it yields CASSLEGVGGQPQHF. The V and J genes are TRBV7-9 and TRBJ1-5; D perhaps matches TRBD1 (6 bases). Trimming left V 1 base short and J 7 bases short, with 14 bases between. The CDR3 extends over 15 amino acids. CDR1 and CDR2 (germline): SEHNR, FQNEAQ (reference sequence).

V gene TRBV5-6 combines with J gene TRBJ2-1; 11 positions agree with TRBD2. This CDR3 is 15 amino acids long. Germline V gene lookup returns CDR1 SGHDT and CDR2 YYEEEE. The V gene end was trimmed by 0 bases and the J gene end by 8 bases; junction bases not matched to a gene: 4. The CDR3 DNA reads TGTGCCAGCAGCTTGGAACTAGCGGGAGTCGATGAGCAGTTCTTC. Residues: CASSLELAGVDEQFF.

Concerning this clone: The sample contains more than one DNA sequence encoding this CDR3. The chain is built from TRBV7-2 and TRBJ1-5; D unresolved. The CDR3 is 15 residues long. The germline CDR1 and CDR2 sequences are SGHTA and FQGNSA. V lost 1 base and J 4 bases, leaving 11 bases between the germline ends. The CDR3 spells CASSLVRAGNQPQHF. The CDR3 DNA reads TGTGCCAGCAGCTTAGTTAGGGCCGGTAATCAGCCCCAGCATTTT.

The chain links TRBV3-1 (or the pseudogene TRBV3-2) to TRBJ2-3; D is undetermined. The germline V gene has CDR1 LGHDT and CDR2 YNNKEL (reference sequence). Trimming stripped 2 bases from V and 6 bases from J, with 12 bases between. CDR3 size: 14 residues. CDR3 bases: TGTGCCAGCAGCCAATCCCCGGGTCTCGATACGCAGTATTTT. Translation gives CASSQSPGLDTQYF.

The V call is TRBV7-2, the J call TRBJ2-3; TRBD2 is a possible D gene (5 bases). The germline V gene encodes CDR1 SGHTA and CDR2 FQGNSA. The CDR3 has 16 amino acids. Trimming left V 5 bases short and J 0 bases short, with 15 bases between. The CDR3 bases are TGTGCCAGCAGCCCCCGGGCGGGCAGGAGCACAGATACGCAGTATTTT. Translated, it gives CASSPRAGRSTDTQYF.

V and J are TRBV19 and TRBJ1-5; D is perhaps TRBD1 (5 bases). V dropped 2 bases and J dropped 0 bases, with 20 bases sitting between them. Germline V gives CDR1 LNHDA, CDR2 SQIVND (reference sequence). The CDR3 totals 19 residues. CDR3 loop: CASSIRSGHSGYSNQPQHF. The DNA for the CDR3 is TGTGCCAGTAGTATACGGAGCGGACACTCGGGGTATAGCAATCAGCCCCAGCATTTT.

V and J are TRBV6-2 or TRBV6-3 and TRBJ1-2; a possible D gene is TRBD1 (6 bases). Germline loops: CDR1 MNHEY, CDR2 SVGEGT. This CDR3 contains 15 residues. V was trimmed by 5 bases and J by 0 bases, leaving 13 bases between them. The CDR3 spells CASSIRTAANYGYTF. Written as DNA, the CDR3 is TGTGCCAGCAGTATAAGGACAGCCGCTAACTATGGCTACACCTTC.

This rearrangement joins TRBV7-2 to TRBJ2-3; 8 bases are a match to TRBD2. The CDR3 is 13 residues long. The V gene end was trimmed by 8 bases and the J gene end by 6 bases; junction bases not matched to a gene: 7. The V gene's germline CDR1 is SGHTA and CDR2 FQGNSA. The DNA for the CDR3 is TGTGCCAGCCTGGCGGGGGGCGGGGATACGCAGTATTTT. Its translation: CASLAGGGDTQYF.

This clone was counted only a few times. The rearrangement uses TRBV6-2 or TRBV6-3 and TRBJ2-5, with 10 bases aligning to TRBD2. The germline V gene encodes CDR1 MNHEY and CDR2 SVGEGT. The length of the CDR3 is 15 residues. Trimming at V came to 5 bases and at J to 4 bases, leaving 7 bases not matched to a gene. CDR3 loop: CASSPTSGFLETQYF. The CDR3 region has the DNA TGTGCCAGCAGTCCGACTAGCGGGTTTTTAGAGACCCAGTACTTC.

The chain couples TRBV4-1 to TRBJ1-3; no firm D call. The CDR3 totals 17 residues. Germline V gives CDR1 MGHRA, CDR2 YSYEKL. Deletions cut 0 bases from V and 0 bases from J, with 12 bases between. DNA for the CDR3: TGCGCCAGCAGCCAAGATCCAGGCCTGGACTCTGGAAACACCATATATTTT. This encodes CASSQDPGLDSGNTIYF.

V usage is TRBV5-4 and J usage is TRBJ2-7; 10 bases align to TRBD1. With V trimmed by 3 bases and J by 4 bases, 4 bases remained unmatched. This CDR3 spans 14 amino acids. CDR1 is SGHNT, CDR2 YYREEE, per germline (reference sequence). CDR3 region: CASSSRDRGYEQYF. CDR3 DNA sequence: TGTGCCAGCAGCTCCCGGGACAGGGGATACGAGCAGTACTTC.

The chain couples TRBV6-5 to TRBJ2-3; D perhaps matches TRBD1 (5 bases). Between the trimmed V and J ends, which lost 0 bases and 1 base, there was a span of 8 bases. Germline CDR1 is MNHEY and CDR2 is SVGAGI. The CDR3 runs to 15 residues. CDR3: CASSYSVRGTDTQYF. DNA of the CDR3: TGTGCCAGCAGTTACTCAGTCAGGGGCACAGATACGCAGTATTTT.

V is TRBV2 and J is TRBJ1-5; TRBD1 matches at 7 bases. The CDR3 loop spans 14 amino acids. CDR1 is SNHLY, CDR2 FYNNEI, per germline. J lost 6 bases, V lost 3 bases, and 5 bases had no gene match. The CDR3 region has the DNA TGTGCCAGCAGTGACCCCACAGGGGTTCAGCCCCAGCATTTT. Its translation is CASSDPTGVQPQHF. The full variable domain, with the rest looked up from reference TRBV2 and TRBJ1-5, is EPEVTQTPSHQVTQMGQEVILRCVPISNHLYFYWYRQILGQKVEFLVSFYNNEISEKSEIFDDQFSVERPDGSNFTLKIRSTKLEDSAMYFCASSDPTGVQPQHFGDGTRLSIL.

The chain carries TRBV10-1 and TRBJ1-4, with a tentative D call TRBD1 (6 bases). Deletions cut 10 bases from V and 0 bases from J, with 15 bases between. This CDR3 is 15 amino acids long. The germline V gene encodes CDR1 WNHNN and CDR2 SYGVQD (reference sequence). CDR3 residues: CATITPGATNEKLFF. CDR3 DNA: TGCGCCACCATAACCCCAGGGGCAACTAATGAAAAACTGTTTTTT.

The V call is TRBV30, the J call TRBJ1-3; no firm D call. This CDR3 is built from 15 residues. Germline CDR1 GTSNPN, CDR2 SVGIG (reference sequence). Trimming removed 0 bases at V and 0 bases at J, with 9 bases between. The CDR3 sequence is CAWSVQTASGNTIYF. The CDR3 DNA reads TGTGCCTGGAGTGTACAAACAGCCTCTGGAAACACCATATATTTT.

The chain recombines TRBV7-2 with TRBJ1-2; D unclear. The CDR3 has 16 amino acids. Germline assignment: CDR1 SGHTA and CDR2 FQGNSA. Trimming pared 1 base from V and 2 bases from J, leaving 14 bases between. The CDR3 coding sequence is TGTGCCAGCAGCTTAGGTCAGGACGGCAAGAACTATGGCTACACCTTC. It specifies CASSLGQDGKNYGYTF.

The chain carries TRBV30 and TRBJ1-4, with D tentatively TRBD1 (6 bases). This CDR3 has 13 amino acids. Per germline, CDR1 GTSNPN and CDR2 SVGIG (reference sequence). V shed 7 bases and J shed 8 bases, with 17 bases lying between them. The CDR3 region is CASSGGGREKLFF. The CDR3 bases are TGTGCCTCCAGCGGGGGGGGCCGCGAAAAACTGTTTTTT.

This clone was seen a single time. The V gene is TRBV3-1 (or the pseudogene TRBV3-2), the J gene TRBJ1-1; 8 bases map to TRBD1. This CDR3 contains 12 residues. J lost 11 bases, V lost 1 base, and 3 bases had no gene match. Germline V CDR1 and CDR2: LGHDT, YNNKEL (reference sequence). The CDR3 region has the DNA TGTGCCAGCAGCCAAGCGGACAGGGTTGCTTTCTTT. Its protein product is CASSQADRVAFF.

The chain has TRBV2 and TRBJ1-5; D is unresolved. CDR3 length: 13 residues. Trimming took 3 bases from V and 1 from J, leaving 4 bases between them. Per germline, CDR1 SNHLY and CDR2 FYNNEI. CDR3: CASSDESNQPQHF. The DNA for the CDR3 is TGTGCCAGCAGTGACGAAAGCAATCAGCCCCAGCATTTT.